The 30 T cell receptor beta chains given below trace back to one sample, sequenced in a study of T cells expressing NK-cell markers. TCRdb re-called the 5' RACE reads and catalogs CDR3 proteins one per entry, DNA excluded. Its table lists about 460,000 distinct CDR3 sequences. Sequencing used blood T cells: a sorted CD56 or NKG2C T cell subset, CD4+ or CD8+ T cells, or bulk PBMC T cells (not recorded which). These receptors came from a woman aged 45-65 years in good health.

V usage is TRBV7-6 and J usage is TRBJ2-7; the D call of TRBD1 rests on TCRdb alone, since no DNA is present to check it. Germline assignment: CDR1 SGHVS and CDR2 FNYEAQ. The CDR3 totals 17 residues. This chain's CDR3 is CASSSHHEAGQGYEQYF.

The rearrangement uses TRBV5-6 and TRBJ1-2; with no DNA, the TCRdb D assignment of TRBD1 cannot be verified. This CDR3 region has 14 residues. Germline CDR1 and CDR2: SGHDT and YYEEEE. CDR3 sequence: CASSLQGVSHGYTF.

The gene calls are TRBV27 and TRBJ1-3; TCRdb's assignment of TRBD1 cannot be checked, as there is no DNA. Germline V gene data show CDR1 as MNHEY and CDR2 as SMNVEV (reference sequence). This CDR3 region has 15 residues. The CDR3 loop reads CASGTGPISGNTIYF.

This chain's CDR3 is CASKKGSNTEAFF. The chain joins TRBV12-3 or TRBV12-4 to TRBJ1-1. The CDR3 length is 13 residues.

The genes are TRBV28 and TRBJ2-1; as DNA is missing, the TRBD2 call by TCRdb cannot be tested. Germline V gives CDR1 MDHEN, CDR2 SYDVKM. The CDR3 extends over 18 amino acids. CDR3: CASSLWGTSGRARNEQFF.

The V and J genes are TRBV5-1 and TRBJ1-4; TCRdb's D call of TRBD1 is untestable without DNA. Per germline, CDR1 SGHRS and CDR2 YFSETQ. This CDR3 has 15 amino acids. CDR3 protein: CASSLQGNFNEKLFF.

The chain combines TRBV11-2 with TRBJ2-1; TCRdb proposes TRBD2, but this gene call is untestable without DNA. CDR3 size: 14 residues. Germline V gene sequence: CDR1 SGHAT, CDR2 FQNNGV. CDR3 sequence reads: CASSLVVFPGEQFF. Full variable domain (rest looked up from reference TRBV11-2 and TRBJ2-1): EAGVAQSPRYKIIEKRQSVAFWCNPISGHATLYWYQQILGQGPKLLIQFQNNGVVDDSQLPKDRFSAERLKGVDSTLKIQPAKLEDSAVYLCASSLVVFPGEQFFGPGTRLTVL.

The chain recombines TRBV12-3 or TRBV12-4 with TRBJ2-5; TCRdb lists TRBD1, though no DNA is available to test this call. This CDR3 spans 15 amino acids. The CDR3 spells CASSFMSRGAETQYF.

The rearrangement links TRBV7-8 to TRBJ2-2; absent DNA, TCRdb's TRBD1 call cannot be checked. The CDR3 extends over 15 amino acids. Germline CDR1 and CDR2: SGHVS and FQNEAQ. This CDR3 reads CASSTTPEGVGELFF.

The J gene is TRBJ1-1, the V gene TRBV18. CDR3 length: 14 amino acids. Germline V gene sequence: CDR1 KGHSH, CDR2 LQKENI. CDR3 loop: CASSPTRNTHEAFF.

The J gene is TRBJ2-1, the V gene TRBV25-1; absent DNA, TCRdb's TRBD2 call cannot be checked. Germline CDR1 MGHDK, CDR2 SYGVNS. CDR3 size: 15 residues. The chain's CDR3 is CASSELFSGSNEQFF.

The CDR3 protein is CASSASDLAKNIQYF. The chain carries TRBV6-5 and TRBJ2-4. The germline V gene encodes CDR1 MNHEY and CDR2 SVGAGI. There are 15 residues in the CDR3.

The CDR3 spells CASSKEFKASGYTGELFF. This chain links TRBV21-1 with TRBJ2-2; TCRdb's D call, TRBD2, is unchecked because there is no DNA. TRBV21-1 is annotated as a pseudogene. CDR3 length: 18 amino acids.

The chain's CDR3 is CASSLQPSTLQPQHF. The chain joins TRBV5-5 to TRBJ1-5. The CDR3 covers 15 residues. Germline assignment: CDR1 SGHKS and CDR2 YYEKEE (reference sequence). The whole variable domain, filled in from reference TRBV5-5 and TRBJ1-5, reads DAGVTQSPTHLIKTRGQQVTLRCSPISGHKSVSWYQQVLGQGPQFIFQYYEKEERGRGNFPDRFSARQFPNYSSELNVNALLLGDSALYLCASSLQPSTLQPQHFGDGTRLSIL.

The CDR3 is CASRRAGTEAFF. The chain combines TRBV12-3 or TRBV12-4 with TRBJ1-1; TCRdb's assignment of TRBD1 cannot be checked, as there is no DNA. The CDR3 is 12 residues long.

The genes are TRBV3-1 and TRBJ2-1; TCRdb's D gene call, TRBD2, goes unchecked for lack of DNA. Germline V gene data show CDR1 as LGHDT and CDR2 as YNNKEL (reference sequence). The CDR3 extends over 16 amino acids. CDR3 sequence reads: CASSPGQREGLREQFF.

The V call is TRBV20-1, the J call TRBJ2-5. Germline V gives CDR1 DFQATT, CDR2 SNEGSKA (reference sequence). CDR3 length: 12 residues. This chain's CDR3 is CSARQIQETQYF.

V usage is TRBV6-9 and J usage is TRBJ2-5. The germline V gene encodes CDR1 MNHGY and CDR2 SVAAGI. The CDR3 runs 16 residues. The CDR3 here is CASSYSPVGVQETQYF.

V and J are TRBV12-3 or TRBV12-4 and TRBJ2-1; no DNA is available, so the TRBD2 call from TCRdb remains unchecked. CDR3 length equals 17 residues. This CDR3 reads CASSPGASGYSYNEQFF.

This chain connects TRBV6-5 to TRBJ1-1. The CDR3 spans 15 residues. Germline lookup yields CDR1 MNHEY and CDR2 SVGAGI. The CDR3 protein is CASSYSAVQGSVAFF.

The chain is built from TRBV20-1 and TRBJ1-1. Germline lookup yields CDR1 DFQATT and CDR2 SNEGSKA (reference sequence). CDR3 length: 11 amino acids. This chain's CDR3 is CSAEVGSEAFF.

The J gene is TRBJ2-1, the V gene TRBV20-1; TCRdb's D call of TRBD1 is untestable without DNA. Germline V gene sequence: CDR1 DFQATT, CDR2 SNEGSKA (reference sequence). This CDR3 region has 14 residues. CDR3 region: CSASEVGAYNEQFF.

V and J are TRBV15 and TRBJ2-2; TCRdb selects TRBD2, and the lack of DNA leaves this call unchecked. Germline V gene sequence: CDR1 LNHNV, CDR2 YYDKDF (reference sequence). This CDR3 region has 16 residues. The CDR3 loop is CATSRDRGTTPGELFF.

V gene TRBV9 combines with J gene TRBJ2-1; the TCRdb D gene call, TRBD2, has no DNA to confirm it. The CDR3 totals 14 residues. Looked up from germline, CDR1 is SGDLS and CDR2 is YYNGEE. The CDR3: CASSPRGSGNEQFF.

The V and J genes are TRBV28 and TRBJ2-3. This CDR3 is built from 12 residues. Germline V gene sequence: CDR1 MDHEN, CDR2 SYDVKM. The CDR3 here is CASSWAPNTQYF.

CDR3 amino acids: CASSQWGDRASYNEQFF. The genes are TRBV6-1 and TRBJ2-1; TCRdb proposes TRBD1, but this gene call is untestable without DNA. This CDR3 is 17 amino acids long. Germline-derived CDR1 and CDR2 are MNHNS and SASEGT.

This rearrangement joins TRBV11-2 to TRBJ2-4; TCRdb selects TRBD2, and the lack of DNA leaves this call unchecked. The CDR3 covers 15 residues. CDR1 is SGHAT and CDR2 is FQNNGV in the germline V gene. CDR3 protein: CASSSLLGRTNIQYF.

The chain is built from TRBV19 and TRBJ2-1; TCRdb calls TRBD2, which cannot be checked without DNA. The germline gives CDR1 LNHDA, CDR2 SQIVND (reference sequence). The CDR3 consists of 16 residues. The CDR3 reads CASSNPGASGKNEQFF.

The rearrangement links TRBV5-1 to TRBJ2-1; checking the TCRdb D call of TRBD2 is not possible without DNA. This CDR3 region has 18 residues. The germline V gene has CDR1 SGHRS and CDR2 YFSETQ. The CDR3 reads CASSWGRDGLAGYNEQFF.

The chain recombines TRBV12-3 or TRBV12-4 with TRBJ1-1; TCRdb reports TRBD1, a call that lacks DNA to check it against. The CDR3 has 13 amino acids. The chain's CDR3 is CASIGTGVREAFF.